This T cell receptor beta chain was obtained from a study of blood T cells in healthy people across ages. Points from the study as a whole: PBMCs were not sorted, which prevented a conclusive comparison of naive versus antigen-experienced cells. One million T cells yielded diversity estimates that were considered underestimates.

This CDR3 has 12 amino acids. From germline, CDR1 is MNHEY and CDR2 SVGEGT. V gave up 9 bases and J gave up 7 bases; unmatched junction bases: 2. For the second PCR, which ran for about 7 to 11 cycles, a sample-barcoded 5' primer and a J-beta primer mix were used. In TCRdb, the 5' RACE reads were re-called with MiXCR into one record per CDR3 protein. The repertoire holds 1.2 million to 1.5 million distinct CDR3 sequences, with approximately 60% as singletons. Healthy Caucasians from Russia aged roughly 6 to 95 served as donors. No fewer than 5.5 micrograms of total RNA were isolated from every sample. Notes on this clonotype: The antigen remains unidentified.

V usage is TRBV6-2 or TRBV6-3 and J usage is TRBJ1-6, with 8 bases aligning to TRBD1. The clonotype was recovered from a man in his late teens or twenties in good health. Sample: blood. As DNA, the CDR3 is TGTGCCAGACGGGACAGGAATTCACCCCTCCACTTT. This codes for CARRDRNSPLHF.